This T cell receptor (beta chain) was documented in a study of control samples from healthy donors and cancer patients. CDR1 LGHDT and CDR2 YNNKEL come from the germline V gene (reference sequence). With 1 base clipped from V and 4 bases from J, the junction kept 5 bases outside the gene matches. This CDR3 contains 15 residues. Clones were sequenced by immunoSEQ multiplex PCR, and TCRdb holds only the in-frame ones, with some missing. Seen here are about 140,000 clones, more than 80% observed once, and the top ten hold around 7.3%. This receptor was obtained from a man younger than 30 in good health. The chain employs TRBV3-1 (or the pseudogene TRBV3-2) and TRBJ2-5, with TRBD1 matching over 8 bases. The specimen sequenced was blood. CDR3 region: CASSQAGQGGETQYF. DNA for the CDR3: TGTGCCAGCAGCCAAGCTGGACAGGGAGGAGAGACCCAGTACTTC.